This TCR beta chain was recorded in a study of CD8+ T cells in alopecia areata. Across the study: Oral tofacitinib (5 to 10 mg twice daily) was administered to treated patients. The percentage of affected scalp area served as the score of severity for treated patients.

RNA extraction and reverse transcription yielded cDNA as sequencing template. Generated by immunoSEQ multiplex PCR, the TCRdb table keeps only in-frame clones and is missing some. This table has fewer than 150,000 clones, roughly 80% appearing once. This CDR3 contains 14 residues. V shed 10 bases, J shed 8 bases, and the junction held 15 bases outside the gene matches. Germline V gives CDR1 LNHDA, CDR2 SQIVND (reference sequence). Specified treatment: oral pan-JAK inhibitor, 5-10 mg twice daily. Sequencing was performed on CD8+ T cells sorted from blood, taken at week 4, from a patient treated with tofacitinib. This rearrangement joins TRBV19 to TRBJ1-2, with TRBD1 identical over 8 bases. This clonotype originated in a human donor with alopecia areata. Here the CDR3 reads CANPEDRDGEGYTF. CDR3 nucleotides: TGTGCCAATCCCGAGGACAGGGACGGAGAGGGCTACACCTTC.